These 23 T cell receptor beta chains originate from one sample sequenced in a study of TIL therapy for anti-PD-1-resistant metastatic lung cancer. As to time point: pre-treatment sample, taken before nivolumab and TIL therapy. Tumor tissue came from excised metastases, mostly pleural nodules or supraclavicular lymph nodes. The libraries were made with immunoSEQ v3. Clones were sequenced by immunoSEQ multiplex PCR, and TCRdb holds only the in-frame ones, with some missing. The top ten hold approximately 7.3% of the sample, which has tens of thousands of clones, 55% to 75% seen once. The sample here was tumor tissue, taken at baseline. The receptors come from a person aged 25 to 80 with non-small cell lung cancer.

The genes are TRBV29-1 and TRBJ2-3; D not certain. The CDR3 is 10 amino acids. The germline gives CDR1 SQVTM, CDR2 ANQGSEA. V was clipped by 4 bases and J by 7 bases, with 6 bases between them. CDR3 residues: CSVGGNTQYF. CDR3 sequence (DNA): TGCAGCGTTGGAGGTAATACGCAGTATTTT.

The J gene is TRBJ1-1, the V gene TRBV20-1; TRBD1 might be the D (5 bases). The CDR3 sequence is 11 residues long. V was cut by 6 bases and J by 6 bases, with 11 bases left in between. CDR1 is DFQATT, CDR2 SNEGSKA, per germline (reference sequence). CDR3 in amino acids: CSAHDRSEAFF. CDR3 coding DNA: TGCAGTGCCCACGACAGATCTGAAGCTTTCTTT.

The chain links TRBV9 to TRBJ2-5, with 7 bases identical to TRBD1. The CDR3 is made up of 14 amino acids. Trimming at V came to 2 bases and at J to 2 bases, leaving 3 bases not matched to a gene. Germline CDR1 is SGDLS and CDR2 is YYNGEE. The DNA for the CDR3 is TGTGCCAGCAGCGTCGGGGACAGTCAAGAGACCCAGTACTTC. Its protein is CASSVGDSQETQYF.

This clone has just a few counts. The gene calls are TRBV19 and TRBJ2-1; D gene uncertain. Per germline, CDR1 LNHDA and CDR2 SQIVND (reference sequence). This CDR3 is built from 12 residues. The V gene lost 9 bases and the J gene lost 15 bases, with 21 bases spanning the gap. The chain's CDR3 is CASLRTHSRTFF. CDR3 in DNA: TGTGCCAGCCTTCGCACCCACAGCCGGACGTTCTTC.

The chain employs TRBV27 and TRBJ1-3; D possibly corresponds to TRBD1 (5 bases). V was trimmed by 0 bases and J by 4 bases, leaving 13 bases between them. The CDR3 totals 16 residues. CDR1 is MNHEY, CDR2 SMNVEV, per germline (reference sequence). Here the CDR3 reads CASSLSAGTHGNTIYF. The CDR3 DNA reads as TGTGCCAGCAGTTTATCGGCGGGGACCCACGGAAACACCATATATTTT.

The CDR3 DNA sequence: TGCGCCAGCAGCTTTACCGGACTAGCGGGGGAGCAAGAGACCCAGTACTTC. Protein product: CASSFTGLAGEQETQYF. This chain connects TRBV5-1 to TRBJ2-5, with 13 bases that match TRBD2. V dropped 2 bases and J dropped 2; count of bases not matched to a gene: 6. CDR1 is SGHRS, CDR2 YFSETQ, per germline. This CDR3 has 17 amino acids.

The rearrangement links TRBV4-1 to TRBJ2-1, with a weak D call TRBD1 (6 bases). Per the germline V gene, CDR1 is MGHRA and CDR2 is YSYEKL. The CDR3 contains 18 residues. Trimming took 4 bases from V and 0 from J, leaving 19 bases between them. This chain's CDR3 is CASSPRFGQTYSYNEQFF. DNA for the CDR3: TGCGCCAGCAGCCCGAGGTTCGGACAGACTTACTCCTACAATGAGCAGTTCTTC.

This sequence joins TRBV9 and TRBJ1-3, with 9 nucleotides matching TRBD1. This CDR3 has 16 amino acids. Germline V lookup: CDR1 SGDLS, CDR2 YYNGEE. The trim removed 2 bases at V and 3 bases at J, leaving 6 bases unmatched. The CDR3 DNA sequence: TGTGCCAGCAGCGTGACGGGACAGGGCAATGGAAACACCATATATTTT. It yields the protein CASSVTGQGNGNTIYF. Based on the CDR3 plus reference TRBV9 and TRBJ1-3, the full variable domain is DSGVTQTPKHLITATGQRVTLRCSPRSGDLSVYWYQQSLDQGLQFLIQYYNGEERAKGNILERFSAQQFPDLHSELNLSSLELGDSALYFCASSVTGQGNGNTIYFGEGSWLTVV.

V is TRBV4-2 and J is TRBJ1-2, with unresolved D. Germline values: CDR1 LGHNA, CDR2 YNFKEQ. This CDR3 contains 16 residues. V was cut by 0 bases and J by 3 bases, with 14 bases left in between. This CDR3 reads CASSQDLNSDHYGYTF. DNA of the CDR3: TGTGCCAGCAGCCAAGATCTTAACAGTGACCACTATGGCTACACCTTC.

The J gene is TRBJ1-6, the V gene TRBV18; no reliable D call. The V and J ends lost 3 bases and 10 bases respectively, with 16 bases between them. The CDR3 has 15 amino acids. Germline V gives CDR1 KGHSH, CDR2 LQKENI. The CDR3 region has the DNA TGTGCCAGCTCACCGAATAAGGACGAGAGCTCACCCCTCCACTTT. Protein: CASSPNKDESSPLHF.

This chain uses TRBV5-1 with TRBJ2-1; 8 nucleotides agree with TRBD1. The CDR3 loop spans 16 amino acids. V lost 2 bases and J lost 5; bases outside the gene matches: 9. Germline assignment: CDR1 SGHRS and CDR2 YFSETQ. DNA for the CDR3: TGCGCCAGCAGCTTACTCCCGGGACAGGTAGACAATGAGCAGTTCTTC. It is translated as CASSLLPGQVDNEQFF.

V usage is TRBV5-5 and J usage is TRBJ2-7; perhaps D is TRBD1 or TRBD2 (5 bases each). Trimming shortened V by 4 bases and J by 0 bases, and 11 bases separated the two germline ends. The CDR3 has 14 amino acids. The germline gives CDR1 SGHKS, CDR2 YYEKEE (reference sequence). CDR3 nucleotides: TGTGCCAGCAGCCCTGGGACGGACTCCTACGAGCAGTACTTC. Translated, it gives CASSPGTDSYEQYF.

The chain uses TRBV10-1 and TRBJ2-6, with D possibly TRBD2 on 5 matching bases. V was shortened by 9 bases and J by 1 base, with 10 bases between the two germline ends. Germline values: CDR1 WNHNN, CDR2 SYGVQD (reference sequence). The CDR3 covers 14 residues. The CDR3 region is CARSGMSGANVLTF. The CDR3 DNA reads as TGCGCCAGGTCGGGGATGTCTGGGGCCAACGTCCTGACTTTC.

This chain links TRBV7-9 with TRBJ1-4, with 9 positions matching TRBD1. With V trimmed by 5 bases and J by 5 bases, 6 bases remained unmatched. CDR1 is SEHNR, CDR2 FQNEAQ, per germline (reference sequence). CDR3 length: 15 residues. The CDR3 bases are TGTGCCAGCAGCATAACGACAGGGGGAAATGAAAAACTGTTTTTT. Translation: CASSITTGGNEKLFF.

CDR3: CASSLRADTQYF. DNA for the CDR3: TGTGCCAGCAGTTTAAGGGCAGATACGCAGTATTTT. V is TRBV27 and J is TRBJ2-3; D gene unclear. This CDR3 region has 12 residues. Deletions cut 2 bases from V and 4 bases from J, with 4 bases between. Germline V CDR1 and CDR2: MNHEY, SMNVEV (reference sequence).

The chain uses TRBV6-5 and TRBJ1-6, with TRBD1 as a possible D gene (5 bases). Trimming left V 5 bases short and J 9 bases short, with 14 bases between. The length of the CDR3 is 14 residues. Germline lookup yields CDR1 MNHEY and CDR2 SVGAGI. CDR3 loop: CASSRRDSGSPLHF. The CDR3 DNA sequence: TGTGCCAGCAGTCGTAGGGACTCAGGTTCACCCCTCCACTTT.

The J gene is TRBJ1-5, the V gene TRBV2; D gene uncertain. Germline V gives CDR1 SNHLY, CDR2 FYNNEI. This CDR3 contains 15 residues. The ends were cut back, 5 bases at V and 0 bases at J, with 11 bases in the middle. CDR3 DNA sequence: TGTGCCAGCAGTTTAAACGGACTTAGCAATCAGCCCCAGCATTTT. Protein product: CASSLNGLSNQPQHF.

The genes are TRBV4-3 and TRBJ2-3; 10 bases align to TRBD2. The CDR3 loop spans 17 amino acids. In germline, CDR1 is LGHNA, CDR2 YSLEER. J was trimmed by 4 bases and V by 0 bases; bases with no gene match: 7. CDR3 nucleotides: TGCGCCAGCAGCCAAGAAGGGGTAGCGGGGGGCCCAGATACGCAGTATTTT. Translated, it gives CASSQEGVAGGPDTQYF.

Note on this clone: Its ends do not fully match the called genes, so a read error is possible. This same CDR3 is encoded by further DNA sequences in the sample. The rearrangement joins TRBV6-4 to TRBJ2-3; no reliable D call. Germline V gene data show CDR1 as MRHNA and CDR2 as SNTAGT. This CDR3 is built from 13 residues. The CDR3 loop is CASSESDADTQYF. CDR3 bases: TGCGCCAGCAGTGAGTCGGACGCAGATACGCAGTATTTT.

In this sample, this clone turned up a few times. The chain recombines TRBV6-1 with TRBJ2-7, with D possibly matching TRBD1 (5 bases). CDR1 is MNHNS, CDR2 SASEGT, per germline. The CDR3 length is 14 residues. Trimming took 6 bases from V and 7 from J, leaving 19 bases between them. CDR3 loop: CASSPLQALGEQYF. The CDR3 DNA follows: TGTGCCAGCAGCCCTCTACAGGCCTTGGGGGAGCAGTACTTC.

The V and J genes are TRBV7-3 and TRBJ1-2; maybe TRBD1 (5 bases). The CDR3 has 13 amino acids. Germline loops: CDR1 SGHTA, CDR2 FQGTGA. The germline V and J ends were trimmed by 5 bases and 4 bases, with 11 bases remaining between them. CDR3 nucleotide sequence: TGTGCCAGCAGCATGCCCGGGGCCTATGGCTACACCTTC. This sequence encodes CASSMPGAYGYTF.

V and J are TRBV5-6 and TRBJ1-4; D is uncertain. The germline V and J ends were trimmed by 5 bases and 3 bases, with 11 bases remaining between them. Germline V lookup: CDR1 SGHDT, CDR2 YYEEEE. The CDR3 sequence is 14 residues long. For the CDR3, the DNA is TGTGCCAGCAGTACCATGGACCCTAATGAAAAACTGTTTTTT. Encoded protein: CASSTMDPNEKLFF.

The V and J genes are TRBV7-2 and TRBJ2-1, with no clear D. CDR3 size: 16 residues. CDR1 and CDR2 (germline): SGHTA, FQGNSA. Trimming took 1 base from V and 9 from J, leaving 19 bases between them. In DNA form, the CDR3 reads TGTGCCAGCAGCTTAGAGGGTTGGAGCCGTGAGAGTGAGCAGTTCTTC. Encoded protein: CASSLEGWSRESEQFF.